This TCR beta chain came from a study of cytomegalovirus exposure and HLA in healthy donors. Concerning this clone itself: The antigen remains undetermined.

J lost 6 bases, V lost 3 bases, and 1 base had no gene match. The CDR3 spans 12 residues. In germline, CDR1 is SEHNR, CDR2 FQNEAQ (reference sequence). Findings and caveats of the study: With later analysis, a missense DCLRE1C variant became linked to TCR beta V- and J-gene trimming. Altogether, some 170 TCR beta chains were recorded as cytomegalovirus-associated. According to an earlier analysis, most TCR beta V segments yielded productive rearrangements about 90% or about 30% of the time.

PCR primers comprised 60 Vbeta and 13 Jbeta primers. In the original workflow: Later reanalysis found around 80 million unique TCR beta chains, around 9.9 million of them shared. TCRdb keeps only in-frame clones here, not all; method: immunoSEQ multiplex PCR. That table supplies the V and J calls and clone size; D and trimming were determined from the DNA. Here the sample spans 110,000 to 150,000 clones, roughly 80% being singletons. The chain has TRBV7-9 and TRBJ1-1, with 7 bases that match TRBD1. The TCR originated in a woman in her fifties or sixties in good health and CMV-seronegative. The sequenced sample consisted of PBMCs. As DNA, the CDR3 is TGTGCCAGCAGCTTCGGGACAGCTGAAGCTTTCTTT. It specifies CASSFGTAEAFF. The variable domain in full, completed from reference TRBV7-9 and TRBJ1-1, reads DTGVSQNPRHKITKRGQNVTFRCDPISEHNRLYWYRQTLGQGPEFLTYFQNEAQLEKSRLLSDRFSAERPKGSFSTLEIQRTEQGDSAMYLCASSFGTAEAFFGQGTRLTVV.